The 18 T cell receptor beta chains below come from one sample, sequenced in a study of vaccination and CD4 T cells after COVID-19. The Oncomine TCR Beta short-read assay sequenced DNA from cultured CD4+ T cells. MiXCR was run by TCRdb on the PCR reads, yielding one entry per CDR3 protein. Of about 4,600 distinct CDR3 sequences listed, more than 30% are singletons. Indicated treatment: roughly 10-day PBMC culture with coronavirus spike peptide pools or control peptides (ViraFEST assay). No antigen has been assigned to these receptors. Specimen: CD4+ T cells from blood, cultured in vitro. These TCRs come from a human donor who had recovered from COVID-19.

This clonotype was observed a handful of times. The chain links TRBV2 to TRBJ1-6; D not resolved. V lost 6 bases to trimming and J lost 5 bases, with 11 bases between them. Per germline, CDR1 SNHLY and CDR2 FYNNEI. This CDR3 spans 14 amino acids. This CDR3 is CASRTDGHNSPLHF. CDR3 coding DNA: TGTGCCAGCAGAACGGACGGTCATAATTCACCCCTCCACTTT.

The chain links TRBV4-1 to TRBJ1-2, with 8 bases identical to TRBD1. CDR1 MGHRA and CDR2 YSYEKL come from the germline V gene. The V gene end was trimmed by 1 base and the J gene end by 2 bases; junction bases not matched to a gene: 9. The CDR3 contains 17 residues. Here the CDR3 reads CASSQADGQGGNYGYTF. Here the CDR3 DNA reads TGCGCCAGCAGCCAAGCAGATGGACAGGGCGGGAACTATGGCTACACCTTC.

This clonotype was observed a handful of times. The chain couples TRBV2 to TRBJ2-5, with D tentatively TRBD2 (6 bases). Trimming left V 7 bases short and J 4 bases short, with 10 bases between. The CDR3 runs 12 residues. Germline CDR1 SNHLY, CDR2 FYNNEI. Here the CDR3 DNA reads TGTGCCAGCAAGCAGGGAGGAGAGACCCAGTACTTC. Amino acid sequence: CASKQGGETQYF.

This sequence joins TRBV7-2 and TRBJ2-3, with 11 positions matching TRBD2. Germline CDR1 and CDR2: SGHTA and FQGNSA. This CDR3 has 16 residues. The V and J ends lost 5 bases and 5 bases, in that order; junction bases with no gene match: 9. The CDR3 coding sequence is TGTGCCAGCAGCCAGCTAGCGGGGGGTTCTGGAGATACGCAGTATTTT. Its translation: CASSQLAGGSGDTQYF. The variable domain in full, with the rest retrieved from reference TRBV7-2 and TRBJ2-3, is GAGVSQSPSNKVTEKGKDVELRCDPISGHTALYWYRQSLGQGLEFLIYFQGNSAPDKSGLPSDRFSAERTGGSVSTLTIQRTQQEDSAVYLCASSQLAGGSGDTQYFGPGTRLTVL.

This clonotype was picked up a small number of times. The V gene is TRBV5-4, the J gene TRBJ2-5, with D perhaps TRBD2 (6 bases). V was clipped by 7 bases and J by 2 bases, with 12 bases between them. CDR3 length equals 13 residues. Germline V CDR1 and CDR2: SGHNT, YYREEE (reference sequence). The CDR3 coding sequence is TGTGCCAGCTCCAGGGACTCACAAGAGACCCAGTACTTC. Protein product: CASSRDSQETQYF.

The CDR3 spells CASPLHEQYF. The CDR3 coding sequence is TGTGCAAGTCCCCTCCACGAGCAGTACTTC. The chain has TRBV12-2 and TRBJ2-7; the table assigns TRBD2, which was not confirmed against the DNA. TRBV12-2 is shown as a pseudogene. The CDR3 has 10 residues.

This sequence joins TRBV27 and TRBJ2-3; 12 bases agree with TRBD2. Germline-derived CDR1 and CDR2 are MNHEY and SMNVEV (reference sequence). V was pared by 7 bases and J by 4 bases, with 6 bases of the junction left unmatched. The CDR3 is made up of 15 amino acids. The DNA of the CDR3 is TGTGCCAGCACTCGGACTAGCGGGGTTGCAGATACGCAGTATTTT. Protein sequence: CASTRTSGVADTQYF.

V is TRBV5-1 and J is TRBJ1-2; D unresolved. The V end lost 4 bases, the J end lost 1 base, and 11 bases lay between the germline ends. The CDR3 covers 14 residues. The germline CDR1 and CDR2 sequences are SGHRS and YFSETQ. The CDR3: CASSPRWDNYGYTF. CDR3 nucleotide sequence: TGCGCCAGCAGCCCACGTTGGGATAACTATGGCTACACCTTC.

On this clonotype: The junction differs from germline at one of its ends, possibly a read error. This rearrangement joins TRBV7-8 to TRBJ2-2; D perhaps matches TRBD2 (6 bases). There are 15 residues in the CDR3. Germline V gene sequence: CDR1 SGHVS, CDR2 FQNEAQ. The DNA of the CDR3 is TGTACCAGCAGCCCGACGGGGGACCTCGGGAGGGAGCTGTTTTTT. Translating gives CTSSPTGDLGRELFF.

This clonotype was counted between two and nine times. The V call is TRBV20-1, the J call TRBJ2-3; D may correspond to TRBD1 or TRBD2 (5 bases each). The V gene lost 1 base and the J gene lost 10 bases, with 12 bases spanning the gap. Germline CDR1 reads DFQATT; CDR2 reads SNEGSKA (reference sequence). The CDR3 spans 12 residues. CDR3 loop: CSARAPVGAQYF. In nucleotides, the CDR3 is TGCAGTGCTAGAGCCCCTGTGGGGGCGCAGTATTTT.

This chain uses TRBV9 with TRBJ2-5, with 7 bases matching TRBD1. The V and J ends lost 4 bases and 3 bases, in that order; junction bases with no gene match: 6. Germline CDR1 SGDLS, CDR2 YYNGEE. CDR3 size: 14 residues. CDR3 amino acids: CASSSVGTEETQYF. The CDR3 DNA is TGTGCCAGCAGCTCAGTCGGGACAGAAGAGACCCAGTACTTC.

V usage is TRBV9 and J usage is TRBJ1-2; 10 bases match TRBD1. Germline loops: CDR1 SGDLS, CDR2 YYNGEE. V trimming: 3 bases; J trimming: 2 bases; junction bases outside the gene matches: 4. This CDR3 is built from 15 residues. The CDR3 here is CASSGQGASNYGYTF. The CDR3 bases are TGTGCCAGCAGCGGACAGGGGGCCTCGAACTATGGCTACACCTTC.

This chain connects TRBV10-2 to TRBJ1-5, with TRBD1 as a possible D gene (6 bases). CDR1 and CDR2 from the germline V gene are WSHSY and SAAADI. V lost 8 bases to trimming and J lost 3 bases, with 14 bases between them. This CDR3 spans 14 amino acids. The CDR3 is CASRTGSVNQPQHF. The CDR3 DNA sequence: TGCGCCAGCCGAACAGGGAGCGTCAATCAGCCCCAGCATTTT.

CDR3 DNA sequence: TGCAGTGCTAGCCAGACGGGAGGGCCCCTCAATGAGCAGTTCTTC. It encodes CSASQTGGPLNEQFF. The J gene is TRBJ2-1, the V gene TRBV20-1; 8 nucleotides match TRBD2. V was clipped by 3 bases and J by 6 bases; unmatched bases: 10. Germline loops: CDR1 DFQATT, CDR2 SNEGSKA (reference sequence). This CDR3 spans 15 amino acids.

The chain joins TRBV7-3 to TRBJ1-5; D unresolved. CDR1 is SGHTA, CDR2 FQGTGA, per germline. There are 17 residues in the CDR3. The V end lost 3 bases, the J end lost 0 bases, and 15 bases lay between the germline ends. CDR3 region: CASSFLKIKYSNQPQHF. The CDR3 bases are TGTGCCAGCAGCTTCCTAAAAATAAAGTATAGCAATCAGCCCCAGCATTTT.

V usage is TRBV24-1 and J usage is TRBJ1-2; D may be TRBD1 (6 bases). The V gene lost 0 bases and the J gene lost 2 bases, with 12 bases spanning the gap. The germline V gene has CDR1 KGHDR and CDR2 SFDVKD. The CDR3 has 16 amino acids. This CDR3 reads CATSDLHTGRNYGYTF. Here the CDR3 DNA reads TGTGCCACCAGTGATTTGCATACAGGGCGAAACTATGGCTACACCTTC.

The rearrangement links TRBV11-1 to TRBJ2-5; D not resolved. CDR3 length: 16 residues. Germline V gene sequence: CDR1 SGHAT, CDR2 FQDESV (reference sequence). Trimming removed 4 bases at V and 4 bases at J, with 19 bases between. The CDR3 region has the DNA TGTGCCAGCAGCTCCTGGACCTTTACGGCCGGAGAGACCCAGTACTTC. This translates into CASSSWTFTAGETQYF.

The chain recombines TRBV7-3 with TRBJ2-3; D is tentatively TRBD1 or TRBD2 (5 bases each). V lost 4 bases and J 11 bases, leaving 19 bases between the germline ends. CDR1 and CDR2 (germline): SGHTA, FQGTGA. The CDR3 sequence is 14 residues long. This CDR3 is CASSYSGTSREQYF. CDR3 nucleotide sequence: TGTGCCAGCAGCTACTCCGGGACCAGCAGAGAGCAGTATTTT.